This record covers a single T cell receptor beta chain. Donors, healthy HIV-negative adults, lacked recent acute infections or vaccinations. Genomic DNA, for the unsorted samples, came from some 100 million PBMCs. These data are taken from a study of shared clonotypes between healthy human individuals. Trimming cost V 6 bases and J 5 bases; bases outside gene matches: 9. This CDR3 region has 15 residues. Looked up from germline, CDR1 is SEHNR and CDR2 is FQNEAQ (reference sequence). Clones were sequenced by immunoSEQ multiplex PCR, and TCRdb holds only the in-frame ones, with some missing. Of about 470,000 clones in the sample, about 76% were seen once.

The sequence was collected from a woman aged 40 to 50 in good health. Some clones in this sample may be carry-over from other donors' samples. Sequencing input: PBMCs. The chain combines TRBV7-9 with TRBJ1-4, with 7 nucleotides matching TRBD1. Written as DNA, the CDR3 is TGTGCCAGCAGGTTACGTTCAGGGGGGAATGAAAAACTGTTTTTT. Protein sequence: CASRLRSGGNEKLFF.